These 2 T cell receptor beta chains originate from one sample sequenced in a study of blood T cells in healthy people across ages. A second about 7 to 11 cycle PCR used barcoded and J-beta primers. Each CDR3 protein is one row after TCRdb ran MiXCR on the 5' RACE reads. The sample has about 730,000 distinct CDR3 sequences; roughly two fifths are singletons. The sequencing input was blood. Receptors originate from a woman aged 55-75 years in good health.

V usage is TRBV5-1 and J usage is TRBJ2-5, with D uncertain. The CDR3 has 14 amino acids. The V gene's germline CDR1 is SGHRS and CDR2 YFSETQ. Trimming left V 4 bases short and J 2 bases short, with 12 bases between. CDR3 loop: CASSVKGQQETQYF. Written as DNA, the CDR3 is TGCGCCAGCAGCGTGAAAGGGCAGCAAGAGACCCAGTACTTC.

There are a few counts of this clonotype. The rearrangement uses TRBV21-1 and TRBJ2-3; the table's D gene call, TRBD1, was not cross checked with the DNA. TRBV21-1 is listed as a pseudogene. The CDR3 has 16 amino acids. DNA for the CDR3: TGTGCCAGCAGCAAAGTCGACAGGGGGATTTTGGATACGCAGTATTTT. This codes for CASSKVDRGILDTQYF.